This TCR beta chain originates from a study of OX40 agonist ivuxolimab in advanced cancers. On the study more broadly: Patients received intravenous ivuxolimab every 2 weeks at 0.01 to 10 mg/kg. Study-wide points: In CD8+ T cells, expanded clones were on average more numerous than in CD4+.

CDR3 length equals 15 residues. Germline V lookup: CDR1 SSHAT, CDR2 FNYEAQ (reference sequence). Trimming took 3 bases from V and 7 from J, leaving 15 bases between them. In the case of this clone: Its matching antigen is unknown.

Here immunoSEQ multiplex PCR was the method, and the copy in TCRdb shows in-frame clones only, minus some. The data show some 75,000 clones, approximately 85% seen once. The chain employs TRBV7-7 and TRBJ2-2; a weak D match, TRBD2 (6 bases). The clonotype originates from an adult with an advanced solid tumor such as melanoma, head and neck, liver or kidney cancer. Material: CD4+ or CD8+ T cells sorted from blood, obtained in a trial of the OX40 agonist ivuxolimab. DNA for the CDR3: TGTGCCAGCAGCTTGCACCCTGACGGGGGCGGGGAGCTGTTTTTT. It codes for CASSLHPDGGGELFF.